This is a list of T cell receptor beta chains from one sample in a study of blood T cells in healthy people across ages. Via MiXCR, TCRdb re-called the 5' RACE reads, giving one row per CDR3 protein. The data hold 650,000 to 800,000 distinct CDR3 sequences, with around 42% observed a single time. Sequenced sample: blood. All receptors come from a man aged 55 to 70 in good health. The CDR3 runs from the conserved cysteine through the conserved F or W. A D gene is named only where the DNA matches it firmly. Part of the rows lack a size; the others show once, few, many or a class for expanded clones.

CDR3 DNA,CDR3 protein,D gene,J gene,clone size,V gene
TGTGCCACCAGCACCCCGGCAGGGCTCTCCTACGAGCAGTACTTC,CATSTPAGLSYEQYF,.,TRBJ2-7,.,TRBV15
TGTGCCAGCTCACCACCAACGGGACTAGCATATGAGCAGTTCTTC,CASSPPTGLAYEQFF,TRBD2,TRBJ2-1,few,TRBV18
TGCGCCAGCAGCCCCGATCCTCCGGGACAGGGTAGTACTGAAGCTTTCTTT,CASSPDPPGQGSTEAFF,TRBD1,TRBJ1-1,.,TRBV5-1
TGTGCCAGCAGCCGGGGGACAGGGTTTGTTGGCTACACCTTC,CASSRGTGFVGYTF,TRBD1,TRBJ1-2,.,TRBV6-2/TRBV6-3
TGTGCCAGCAGCAGGACTAGCGGGGGACAACGCTACAATGAGCAGTTCTTC,CASSRTSGGQRYNEQFF,TRBD2,TRBJ2-1,few,TRBV12-3/TRBV12-4
TGTGCCAGCACCCCTTACGGGACTAGCGGGGGTACGCAGTATTTT,CASTPYGTSGGTQYF,TRBD2,TRBJ2-3,.,TRBV12-3/TRBV12-4
TGTGCCAGCAGCGTGGCGGGGGCATCCCATGGCTACACCTTC,CASSVAGASHGYTF,.,TRBJ1-2,once,TRBV5-5
TGCAGCGTTGAAGTGACAGCGGACTATGGCTACACCTTC,CSVEVTADYGYTF,.,TRBJ1-2,.,TRBV29-1
TGTGCCAGCAGGGTGGATCACTCCTACAATGAGCAGTACTTC,CASRVDHSYNEQYF,.,TRBJ2-7,once,TRBV5-8
TGTGCCAGCACCCTTAGCCGGCAGGGGGTCAATGGGCAGTACTTC,CASTLSRQGVNGQYF,TRBD1,TRBJ2-7,.,TRBV7-8
TGTGCCAGCAGCTCCTCCGGGACAGGGACCTACGAGCAGTACTTC,CASSSSGTGTYEQYF,TRBD1,TRBJ2-7,few,TRBV7-9
TGTGCCACCAAAAGCGGGGGGGAGGCAGAGCAGTACTTC,CATKSGGEAEQYF,TRBD2,TRBJ2-7,.,TRBV15
TGTGCCAGCAGCTTAGCCCTGTTGGGACAGTCGGACTACGAGCAGTACTTC,CASSLALLGQSDYEQYF,TRBD1,TRBJ2-7,.,TRBV7-2
TGTGCCAGCAGGGTTACGGGCAGCATAGATCAGCCCCAGCATTTT,CASRVTGSIDQPQHF,.,TRBJ1-5,few,TRBV12-3/TRBV12-4
TGTGCCAGCAGTTACGGAGTAGCCCCGTACAATGAGCAGTTCTTC,CASSYGVAPYNEQFF,.,TRBJ2-1,once,TRBV6-2/TRBV6-3
TGTACCAGCAGTTTAGATAGGTTCAATCAGCCCCAGCATTTT,CTSSLDRFNQPQHF,.,TRBJ1-5,.,TRBV12-3/TRBV12-4
TGTGCCAGCATCCGACAGGGCCCTGAAGCTTTCTTT,CASIRQGPEAFF,TRBD1,TRBJ1-1,.,TRBV6-1
TGTGCCAGCAGCCAAGACGTGGGGCGCAACAATGAGCAGTTCTTC,CASSQDVGRNNEQFF,.,TRBJ2-1,few,TRBV4-2
TGTGCCTGGAGCTTGACAGGGCGAGAGACCCAGTTCTTC,CAWSLTGRETQFF,TRBD1,TRBJ2-1,.,TRBV30
TGTGCCAGCAGTGGCCTGAGGGGCAAAGCTTTCTTT,CASSGLRGKAFF,.,TRBJ1-1,.,TRBV25-1
TGTGCCAGCCGAGGGGCAGTTTCTGGCCAGCCCCAGCGTTTT,CASRGAVSGQPQRF,.,TRBJ1-5,.,TRBV27
TGCAGCGTTGCGGCGTCGACAATCTACAATGAGCAGTTCTTC,CSVAASTIYNEQFF,.,TRBJ2-1,.,TRBV29-1
TGTGCCACCAGCAGAGACGGGATGGGCAATCAGCCCCAGCATTTT,CATSRDGMGNQPQHF,.,TRBJ1-5,few,TRBV15
TGCGCCAGCAGCCAAGATTACCCTAGCGGGGGCACAGATACGCAGTATTTT,CASSQDYPSGGTDTQYF,TRBD2,TRBJ2-3,.,TRBV4-3
TGTGCCAGCAGCTTAACGGCGGGGGGGCCCCGTGATACGCAGTATTTT,CASSLTAGGPRDTQYF,TRBD2,TRBJ2-3,once,TRBV7-3
TGCGCCAGCAGCCCGGGATTGACAGGGGGCTATGATGGCTACACCTTC,CASSPGLTGGYDGYTF,TRBD1,TRBJ1-2,.,TRBV5-1
TGCAGTGCTAGAACTAGCGGGAGGAATGAGCAGTTCTTC,CSARTSGRNEQFF,TRBD2,TRBJ2-1,.,TRBV20-1